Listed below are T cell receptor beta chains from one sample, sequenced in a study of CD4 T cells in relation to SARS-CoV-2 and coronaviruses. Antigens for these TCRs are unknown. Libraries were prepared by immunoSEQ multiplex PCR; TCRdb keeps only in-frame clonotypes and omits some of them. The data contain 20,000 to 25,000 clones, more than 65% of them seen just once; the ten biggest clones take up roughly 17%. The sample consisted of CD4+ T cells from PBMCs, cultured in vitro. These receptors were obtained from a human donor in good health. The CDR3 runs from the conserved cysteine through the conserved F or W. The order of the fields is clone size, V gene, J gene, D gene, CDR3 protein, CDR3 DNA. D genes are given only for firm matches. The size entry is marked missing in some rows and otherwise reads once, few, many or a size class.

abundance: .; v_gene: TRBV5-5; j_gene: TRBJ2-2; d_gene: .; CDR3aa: CASRGVQGHTGELFF; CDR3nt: TGTGCCAGCAGAGGGGTACAGGGACACACCGGGGAGCTGTTTTTT
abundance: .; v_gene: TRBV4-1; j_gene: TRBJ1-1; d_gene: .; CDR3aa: CASSQEPGLGTEAFF; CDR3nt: TGCGCCAGCAGCCAAGAACCAGGCCTGGGCACTGAAGCTTTCTTT
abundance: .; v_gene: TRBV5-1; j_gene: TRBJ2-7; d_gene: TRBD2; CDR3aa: CASSLARLAHEQYF; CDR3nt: TGCGCCAGCAGCTTGGCCAGACTAGCCCACGAGCAGTACTTC
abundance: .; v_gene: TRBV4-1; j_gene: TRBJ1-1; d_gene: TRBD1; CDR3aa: CASSQAGQGVMNTEAFF; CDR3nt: TGCGCCAGCAGCCAAGCGGGACAGGGTGTCATGAACACTGAAGCTTTCTTT
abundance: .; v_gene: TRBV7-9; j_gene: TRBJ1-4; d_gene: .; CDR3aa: CASSPYRDGKLFF; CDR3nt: TGTGCCAGCAGCCCCTACAGGGACGGAAAACTGTTTTTT
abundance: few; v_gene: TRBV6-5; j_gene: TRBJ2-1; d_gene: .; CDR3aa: CASKKGIYNEQFF; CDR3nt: TGTGCCAGCAAAAAGGGAATCTACAATGAGCAGTTCTTC
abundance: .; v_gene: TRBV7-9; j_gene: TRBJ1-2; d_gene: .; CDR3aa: CASSLGEMRGYTF; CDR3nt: TGTGCCAGCAGCTTAGGGGAGATGAGGGGCTACACCTTC
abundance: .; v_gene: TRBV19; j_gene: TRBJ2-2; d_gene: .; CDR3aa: CASSSVGTGELFF; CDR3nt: TGTGCCAGTAGTTCGGTAGGGACCGGGGAGCTGTTTTTT
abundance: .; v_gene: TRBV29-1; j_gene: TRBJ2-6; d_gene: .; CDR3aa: CSGYSSGANVLTF; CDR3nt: TGCAGCGGGTACAGCTCTGGGGCCAACGTCCTGACTTTC
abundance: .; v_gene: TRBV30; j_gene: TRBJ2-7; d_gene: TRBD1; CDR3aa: CAGAGTGIYEQYF; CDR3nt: TGTGCCGGCGCCGGGACAGGGATTTACGAGCAGTACTTC
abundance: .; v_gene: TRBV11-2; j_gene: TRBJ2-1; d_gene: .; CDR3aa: CASSLDVGLEQFF; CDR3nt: TGTGCCAGCAGCTTAGACGTCGGGCTTGAGCAGTTCTTC
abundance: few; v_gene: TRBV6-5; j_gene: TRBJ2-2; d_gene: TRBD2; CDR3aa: CASTLSGVHGELFF; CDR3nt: TGTGCCAGCACCCTAAGCGGGGTCCACGGGGAGCTGTTTTTT
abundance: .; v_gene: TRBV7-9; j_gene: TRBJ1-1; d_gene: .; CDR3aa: CASSHDGTEAFF; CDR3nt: TGTGCCAGCAGCCACGACGGCACTGAAGCTTTCTTT
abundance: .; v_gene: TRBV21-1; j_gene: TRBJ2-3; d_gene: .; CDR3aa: CASSKVVKRPSRTTDTQYF; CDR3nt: TGTGCCAGCAGCAAAGTCGTGAAACGGCCTAGCAGAACCACAGATACGCAGTATTTT
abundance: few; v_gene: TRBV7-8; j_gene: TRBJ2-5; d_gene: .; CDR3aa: CASSLVGRSGQETQYF; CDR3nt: TGTGCCAGCAGCTTAGTCGGCCGGAGCGGGCAAGAGACCCAGTACTTC
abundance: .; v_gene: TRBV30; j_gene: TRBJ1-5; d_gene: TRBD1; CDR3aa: CAWSVTGGGNQPQHF; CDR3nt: TGTGCCTGGAGTGTAACAGGGGGCGGCAATCAGCCCCAGCATTTT
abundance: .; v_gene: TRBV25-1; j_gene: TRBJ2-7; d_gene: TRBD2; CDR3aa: CASSPAAREGIYEQYF; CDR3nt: TGTGCCAGCAGCCCGGCGGCCAGGGAGGGGATCTACGAGCAGTACTTC
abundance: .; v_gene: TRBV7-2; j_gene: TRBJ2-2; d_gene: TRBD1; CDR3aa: CASSPRQGSETGELFF; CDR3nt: TGTGCCAGCAGCCCCCGACAGGGTAGCGAGACCGGGGAGCTGTTTTTT
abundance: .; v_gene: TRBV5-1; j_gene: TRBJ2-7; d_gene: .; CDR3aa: CASSLSAGSYEQYF; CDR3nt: TGCGCCAGCAGCTTAAGCGCAGGCTCCTACGAGCAGTACTTC
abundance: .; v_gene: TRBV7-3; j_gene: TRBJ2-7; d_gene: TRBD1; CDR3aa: CASSQDRFSYEQYF; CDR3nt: TGTGCCAGCAGCCAGGACAGGTTTTCCTACGAGCAGTACTTC
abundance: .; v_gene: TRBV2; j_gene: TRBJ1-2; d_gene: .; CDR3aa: CASSEGSYGYTF; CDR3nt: TGTGCCAGCAGTGAAGGCAGCTATGGCTACACCTTC
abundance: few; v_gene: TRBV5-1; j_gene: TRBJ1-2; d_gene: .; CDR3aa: CASSLPSGTNYGYTF; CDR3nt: TGCGCCAGCAGCTTACCTTCCGGGACTAACTATGGCTACACCTTC
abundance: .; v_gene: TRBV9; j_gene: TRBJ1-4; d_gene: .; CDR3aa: CASSVATGRGGEKLFF; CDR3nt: TGTGCCAGCAGCGTAGCTACTGGCAGGGGCGGTGAAAAACTGTTTTTT
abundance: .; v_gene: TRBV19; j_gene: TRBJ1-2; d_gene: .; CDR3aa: CASSISVTADYGYTF; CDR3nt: TGTGCCAGTAGTATAAGCGTCACAGCCGACTATGGCTACACCTTC
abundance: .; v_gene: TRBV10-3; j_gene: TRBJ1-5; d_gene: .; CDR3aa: CAIRAGPDNQPQHF; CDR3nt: TGTGCCATCAGGGCAGGCCCGGACAATCAGCCCCAGCATTTT
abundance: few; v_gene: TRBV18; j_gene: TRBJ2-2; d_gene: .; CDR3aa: CASSPADSGNTGELFF; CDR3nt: TGTGCCAGCTCACCGGCAGACAGCGGGAACACCGGGGAGCTGTTTTTT